This is a list of T cell receptor beta chains from one sample in a study of T cell changes during pregnancy in multiple sclerosis. Method: immunoSEQ multiplex PCR; TCRdb's copy keeps in-frame clones and lacks some. This sample has 39,000 or so clones, with around 90% found just once. Sample: CD8+ T cells from peripheral blood mononuclear cells, taken in the first trimester of pregnancy. Every receptor here comes from a female donor with multiple sclerosis, enrolled in a pregnancy study. Both conserved end residues are trimmed from each CDR3. The listing skips clone size in some rows; elsewhere it reads once, few, many or a size class.

>TRBJ2-3|TRBV19|NA
ASSTGTSGTDTQY
>TRBJ1-3|TRBV6-5|NA
ASTETVRLNTIY
>TRBJ1-1|TRBV5-6|NA
ASSLLLTEAF
>TRBJ2-7|TRBV6-5|once
ASSYGRAYEQY
>TRBJ2-1|TRBV10-1|NA
ASSVSGSSYNEQF
>TRBJ2-7|TRBV5-8|NA
ASSFSGGASNEQY
>TRBJ2-1|TRBV7-9|NA
ASSFSGQRNNEQF
>TRBJ1-1|TRBV2|NA
ATNHRASNTEAF
>TRBJ2-1|TRBV4-1|NA
ASSHLAGGEVGNEQF
>TRBJ2-1|TRBV6-5|NA
ASSYSGLAGDNEQF